This T cell receptor (beta chain) was retrieved from a study of T-cell memory formation after mild COVID-19. Findings of the study overall: Among CD4+ contracting clones, most were CM and EM, and CD8+ ones EMRA. Later expanders leaned toward CD4+, whereas clones contracting from day 15 to 85 were balanced CD4/CD8. Clones from the second wave (peaking day 37) had unconfirmed SARS-CoV-2 specificity.

The CDR3 extends over 16 amino acids. V trimming: 4 bases; J trimming: 5 bases; junction bases outside the gene matches: 9. A word on this clonotype: Its antigen is undetermined.

One entry per CDR3 protein, called by TCRdb with MiXCR from the 5' RACE reads. Counted here are under 600,000 distinct CDR3 sequences, about a fifth occurring once; the ten biggest clones make up roughly 8.1%. This sequence was found in an adult woman who had mild COVID-19 (a few samples of this study predate the infection). Cell type and time point are not known. The chain joins TRBV12-3 or TRBV12-4 to TRBJ2-3; 10 bases align to TRBD2. Sequencing used PBMCs or a T cell subset sorted from them (not recorded which). CDR3 nucleotides: TGTGCCAGCAGTTCCTGGGGAGCGGGGGGGCAAGATACGCAGTATTTT. Its protein product is CASSSWGAGGQDTQYF.